This T cell receptor beta chain stems from a study of shared clonotypes between healthy human individuals. From CD4+ cells came CD45RA+ naive and CD45RA-negative memory subsets. Profiling relied on immunoSEQ multiplex PCR, and the TCRdb table lists in-frame clones only, not all of them. The sample shows about a million clones, 65% to 80% of them seen only once. General observations from the study: A small donor pool kept down the genetic and exposure-history diversity that was represented. Shared across several donors were around 5% of the naive CD4 clonotypes.

This clone has just a few counts. As yet, its antigen is unknown. From germline, CDR1 is KGHSH and CDR2 LQKENI. Germline trimming cut 1 base from V and 7 bases from J; bases unmatched to any gene: 2. This CDR3 is built from 14 residues. The sample comprised memory CD4+ T cells sorted from blood. Subset denoted: CD45RA-negative fraction. This chain links TRBV18 with TRBJ1-5; TRBD1 matches at 9 bases. The sequence was obtained from a man between 18 and 29 years old in good health. CDR3 bases: TGTGCCAGCTCACCACAGGGACAGGGCCAGCCCCAGCATTTT. This sequence encodes CASSPQGQGQPQHF.